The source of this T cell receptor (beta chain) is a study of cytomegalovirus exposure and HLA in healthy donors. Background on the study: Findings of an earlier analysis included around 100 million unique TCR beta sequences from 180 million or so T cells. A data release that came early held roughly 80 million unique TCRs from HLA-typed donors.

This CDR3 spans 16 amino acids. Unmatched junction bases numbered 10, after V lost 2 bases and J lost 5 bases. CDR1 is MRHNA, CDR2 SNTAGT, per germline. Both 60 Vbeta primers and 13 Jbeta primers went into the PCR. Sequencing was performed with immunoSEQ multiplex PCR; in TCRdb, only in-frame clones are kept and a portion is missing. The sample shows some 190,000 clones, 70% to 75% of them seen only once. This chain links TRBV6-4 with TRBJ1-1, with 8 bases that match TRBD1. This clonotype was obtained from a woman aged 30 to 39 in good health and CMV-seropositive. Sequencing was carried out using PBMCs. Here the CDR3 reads CASSDRQGARRTEAFF. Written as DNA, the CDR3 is TGTGCCAGCAGTGACAGGCAGGGGGCCCGAAGGACTGAAGCTTTCTTT.